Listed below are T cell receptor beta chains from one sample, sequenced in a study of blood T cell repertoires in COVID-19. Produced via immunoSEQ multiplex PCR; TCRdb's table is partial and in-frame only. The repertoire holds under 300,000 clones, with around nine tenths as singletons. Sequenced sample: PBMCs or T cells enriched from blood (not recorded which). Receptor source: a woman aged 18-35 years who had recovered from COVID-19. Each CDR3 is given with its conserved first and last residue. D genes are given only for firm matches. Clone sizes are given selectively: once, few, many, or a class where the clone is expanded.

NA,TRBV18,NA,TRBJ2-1,CASSPSGGIYNEQFF,TGTGCCAGCTCACCGAGTGGCGGGATTTACAATGAGCAGTTCTTC
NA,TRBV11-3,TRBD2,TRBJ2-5,CASSVSGSLLGETQYF,TGTGCCAGCAGCGTTAGCGGGTCCCTCCTAGGGGAGACCCAGTACTTC
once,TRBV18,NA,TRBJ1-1,CASSTGENTEAFF,TGTGCCAGCTCAACAGGTGAGAACACTGAAGCTTTCTTT
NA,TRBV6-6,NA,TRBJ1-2,CASSYRKEGDGYTF,TGTGCCAGCAGTTACCGAAAAGAGGGCGATGGCTACACCTTC
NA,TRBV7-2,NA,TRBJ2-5,CASRTASQETQYF,TGTGCCAGCAGGACAGCGAGCCAAGAGACCCAGTACTTC
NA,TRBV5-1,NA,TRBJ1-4,CASSLGGPEEKLFF,TGCGCCAGCAGCTTGGGTGGCCCTGAAGAAAAACTGTTTTTT
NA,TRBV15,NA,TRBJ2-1,CATSRDIAGARFF,TGTGCCACCAGCAGAGATATTGCCGGAGCTAGGTTCTTC
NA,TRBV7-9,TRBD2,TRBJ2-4,CASSLRSRGVVSKNIQYF,TGTGCCAGCAGCTTACGATCCCGGGGGGTAGTAAGCAAAAACATTCAGTACTTC
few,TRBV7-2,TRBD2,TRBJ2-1,CASSLRFRAGDSSYNEQFF,TGTGCCAGCAGCTTAAGGTTTAGGGCGGGAGATAGCTCCTACAATGAGCAGTTCTTC
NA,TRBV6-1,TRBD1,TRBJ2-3,CASSEAGGDTQYF,TGTGCCAGCAGTGAAGCAGGGGGCGATACGCAGTATTTT
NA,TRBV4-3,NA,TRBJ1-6,CASSQSLTGWNSPLHF,TGCGCCAGCAGCCAGAGCCTCACAGGGTGGAATTCACCCCTCCACTTT
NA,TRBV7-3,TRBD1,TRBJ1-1,CASSLQGAGTEAFF,TGTGCCAGCAGCTTACAGGGGGCAGGGACTGAAGCTTTCTTT
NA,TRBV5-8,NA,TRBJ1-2,CASRQGPGGYTF,TGTGCCAGCAGGCAGGGCCCCGGTGGCTACACCTTC
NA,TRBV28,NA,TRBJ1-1,CASSLGERRFEAFF,TGTGCCAGCAGTTTAGGAGAACGTCGTTTTGAAGCTTTCTTT
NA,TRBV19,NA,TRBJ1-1,CASSMRRGMNTEAFF,TGTGCCAGTAGTATGAGGCGGGGGATGAACACTGAAGCTTTCTTT
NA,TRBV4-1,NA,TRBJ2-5,CASSPPGRDIGAQYF,TGCGCCAGCAGCCCCCCCGGCCGGGACATAGGGGCCCAGTACTTC
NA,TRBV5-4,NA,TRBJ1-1,CASSPGAGAGEAFF,TGTGCCAGCAGCCCGGGGGCGGGGGCAGGTGAAGCTTTCTTT
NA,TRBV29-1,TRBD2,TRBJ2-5,CSVEASGVGTQYF,TGCAGCGTTGAGGCTAGCGGGGTGGGGACCCAGTACTTC
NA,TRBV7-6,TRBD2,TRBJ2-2,CASSFSDLGTSGSPGELFF,TGTGCCAGCAGCTTCTCAGACCTCGGGACTAGCGGGAGTCCCGGGGAGCTGTTTTTT
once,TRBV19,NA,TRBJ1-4,CASSTRTAGEKLFF,TGTGCCAGTAGTACCAGGACAGCCGGTGAAAAACTGTTTTTT
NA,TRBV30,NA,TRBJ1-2,CAWSKQVLFPNFQKFYGYTF,TGTGCCTGGAGCAAACAGGTCCTCTTTCCCAATTTCCAGAAGTTCTATGGCTACACCTTC
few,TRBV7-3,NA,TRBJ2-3,CASSSISGDTQYF,TGTGCCAGCAGCTCCATCTCGGGAGATACGCAGTATTTT
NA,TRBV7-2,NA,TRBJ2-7,CASSKTRGPYEQYF,TGTGCCAGCAGTAAAACCAGGGGACCCTACGAGCAGTACTTC
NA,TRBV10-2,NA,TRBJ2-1,CASRPGGVDEQFF,TGCGCCAGCAGACCCGGAGGGGTTGATGAGCAGTTCTTC
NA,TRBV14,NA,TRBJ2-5,CASSPAASEETQYF,TGTGCCAGCAGTCCAGCTGCTAGCGAAGAGACCCAGTACTTC
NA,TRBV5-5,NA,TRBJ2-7,CASSLTAASSYEQYF,TGTGCCAGCAGCTTGACAGCTGCGAGCTCCTACGAGCAGTACTTC
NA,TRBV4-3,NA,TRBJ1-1,CASSQVHRSQTEAFF,TGCGCCAGCAGCCAAGTCCACAGGTCTCAAACTGAAGCTTTCTTT
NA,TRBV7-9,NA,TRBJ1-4,CASSLSGTNEKLFF,TGTGCCAGCAGCTTATCCGGAACTAATGAAAAACTGTTTTTT
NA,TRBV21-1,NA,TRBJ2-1,CASSKANGRAYNEQFF,TGTGCCAGCAGCAAAGCCAACGGGAGGGCCTACAATGAGCAGTTCTTC
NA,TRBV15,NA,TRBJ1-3,CATSRDQTRPIIYF,TGTGCCACCAGCAGAGATCAAACGCGTCCAATCATATATTTT
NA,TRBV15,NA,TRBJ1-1,CATSVGNTEAFF,TGTGCCACCAGCGTCGGGAACACTGAAGCTTTCTTT
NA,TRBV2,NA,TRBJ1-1,CASSEVVQGTEAFF,TGTGCCAGCAGTGAAGTGGTCCAGGGCACTGAAGCTTTCTTT
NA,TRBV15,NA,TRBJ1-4,CATSRPGRNDEKLFF,TGTGCCACCAGCAGACCGGGGAGAAACGATGAAAAACTGTTTTTT
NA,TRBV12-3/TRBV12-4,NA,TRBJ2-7,CASSSGIPWEQYF,TGTGCCAGCAGTTCAGGGATCCCCTGGGAGCAGTACTTC
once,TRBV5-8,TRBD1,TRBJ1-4,CASSSTGFNEKLFF,TGTGCCAGCAGCTCGACAGGGTTCAATGAAAAACTGTTTTTT
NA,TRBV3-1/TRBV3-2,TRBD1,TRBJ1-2,CASSQFTGDGYTF,TGTGCCAGCAGCCAATTCACAGGGGATGGCTACACCTTC
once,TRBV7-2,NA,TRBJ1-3,CASSLAVLGGNTIYF,TGTGCCAGCAGCTTAGCGGTGTTGGGCGGAAACACCATATATTTT
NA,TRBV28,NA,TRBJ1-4,CASSPGQRYEKLFF,TGTGCCAGCAGTCCTGGACAGAGGTATGAAAAACTGTTTTTT
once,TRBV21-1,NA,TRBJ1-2,CASSTRRTGIYSNYGYTF,TGTGCCAGCAGCACTCGTAGGACAGGGATATACTCTAACTATGGCTACACCTTC
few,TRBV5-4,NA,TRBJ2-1,CASSPTSSDEQFF,TGTGCCAGCAGCCCTACTAGCTCGGATGAGCAGTTCTTC
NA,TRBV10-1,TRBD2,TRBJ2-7,CASSQRENAYEQYF,TGCGCCAGCAGCCAGCGGGAGAACGCGTACGAGCAGTACTTC